The 26 T cell receptor beta chains below were found in one sample sequenced in a study of tumor and adjacent non-tumor tissue in lung cancer. RNA was extracted from bulk tissue without any cell sorting. A modified ARM-PCR protocol with three rounds of nested PCR amplified TCRbeta. TCRdb itself ran the multiplex PCR reads through MiXCR, one entry per CDR3 protein. The sample has over 60,000 distinct CDR3 sequences; 75% to 90% are singletons. Sequenced: lung tumor tissue. These receptors all come from a woman aged 45-65 years with non-small cell lung cancer.

Concerning this clonotype: Germline and junction disagree at one end, which may indicate a read error. This chain connects TRBV6-5 to TRBJ1-6; D gene uncertain. The CDR3 consists of 14 residues. Looked up from germline, CDR1 is MNHEY and CDR2 is SVGAGI. CDR3 region: CASGYLGDNSPLHF. The CDR3 DNA reads as TGTGCCAGCGGTTACTTGGGAGATAATTCACCCCTCCACTTT.

This chain connects TRBV12-3 or TRBV12-4 to TRBJ2-1; tentative D call: TRBD2 (5 bases). Trimming pared 5 bases from V and 2 bases from J, leaving 22 bases between. This CDR3 is built from 18 residues. CDR3 loop: CASSRPPIGSETYNEQFF. CDR3 coding DNA: TGTGCCAGCAGTCGGCCTCCCATAGGGAGCGAGACCTACAATGAGCAGTTCTTC.

With regard to this clonotype: No conserved phenylalanine or tryptophan is present at the end of the CDR3, so a read error is the likely explanation. This sequence joins TRBV20-1 and TRBJ1-5; TRBD1 matches 7 bases. Looked up from germline, CDR1 is DFQATT and CDR2 is SNEGSKA (reference sequence). The length of the CDR3 is 13 residues. The V and J ends lost 5 bases and 9 bases, in that order; junction bases with no gene match: 10. This CDR3 reads CSAPTGNVLPQHL. CDR3 sequence (DNA): TGCAGTGCTCCGACAGGGAACGTTTTGCCCCAGCATCTT.

A remark on this clonotype: At one end the junction does not follow the germline gene, possibly because of a read error. The gene calls are TRBV12-3 or TRBV12-4 and TRBJ2-3, with 8 positions matching TRBD1. The CDR3 is 14 amino acids. The CDR3 DNA sequence: TGTGCCAGCAGCGTACGACAGGGGACAGATATGCAGTATTTT. This translates into CASSVRQGTDMQYF.

This clonotype has a count of ten or more. The chain couples TRBV10-3 to TRBJ2-7; unclear D gene. Germline lookup yields CDR1 ENHRY and CDR2 SYGVKD. The ends were cut back, 0 bases at V and 1 base at J, with 4 bases in the middle. The CDR3 length is 13 residues. The CDR3 loop is CAISESGSYEQYF. The DNA for the CDR3 is TGTGCCATCAGTGAGTCTGGTTCCTACGAGCAGTACTTC.

Note on this clonotype: In this CDR3 the conserved last residue, phenylalanine or tryptophan, is missing, so a read error is likely. The CDR3, as DNA: TGTGCCAGCAGCTTAGGAAGTAGCGGGAGTGGTTTCGGGCAGTACTGC. This gives the protein CASSLGSSGSGFGQYC. This rearrangement joins TRBV7-8 to TRBJ2-7; 9 bases fit TRBD2. This CDR3 is built from 16 residues. CDR1 is SGHVS, CDR2 FQNEAQ, per germline. The ends lost 1 base at V and 9 bases at J; junction bases unmatched: 13.

Concerning this clonotype: The final CDR3 position lacks the conserved phenylalanine or tryptophan, pointing to a likely read error. The V call is TRBV4-1, the J call TRBJ2-7; 7 bases fit TRBD2. The CDR3 extends over 17 amino acids. Germline V CDR1 and CDR2: MGHRA, YSYEKL. CDR3 nucleotide sequence: TGCGCCAGCTGCCAACCCCCGGGGGGAGGGGCAACCTACGAGCAGTACTTA. This translates into CASCQPPGGGATYEQYL.

Comments on this clonotype: This CDR3 is missing its conserved last phenylalanine or tryptophan, likely due to a read error. The genes are TRBV11-2 and TRBJ2-1; 7 nucleotides align to TRBD2. Germline V gene lookup returns CDR1 SGHAT and CDR2 FQNNGV. CDR3 length: 17 amino acids. CDR3 sequence reads: CASAPEGGGSYYNEQFI. In nucleotides, the CDR3 is TGTGCCAGCGCCCCAGAGGGCGGGGGAAGCTACTACAATGAACAGTTCATC.

The sample holds many counts of this clonotype. The J gene is TRBJ2-7, the V gene TRBV6-2 or TRBV6-3, with D possibly called TRBD1 or TRBD2 (5 bases each). Germline V CDR1 and CDR2: MNHEY, SVGEGT. The length of the CDR3 is 16 residues. V was trimmed by 0 bases and J by 0 bases, leaving 12 bases between them. Here the CDR3 reads CASSYSAGTSSYEQYF. DNA for the CDR3: TGTGCCAGCAGTTACTCTGCAGGGACGAGCTCCTACGAGCAGTACTTC.

On this clonotype itself: A single base separates this from a much larger clone, so it may be a read error. The V call is TRBV24-1, the J call TRBJ1-2; unclear D gene. Germline V CDR1 and CDR2: KGHDR, SFDVKD. Trimming took off 2 bases at V and 2 bases at J, with 8 bases between the two ends. CDR3 length equals 14 residues. The CDR3 DNA is TGTGCCACCAGTGATTCGGGATGGAACTATGGCTACACCTTC. Its translation is CATSDSGWNYGYTF.

As to this clonotype: Relative to the germline gene, one junction end is altered; a read error may explain this. The genes are TRBV12-3 or TRBV12-4 and TRBJ1-5; unclear D gene. The CDR3 contains 14 residues. The CDR3 sequence: CTSSDTGGNQPQHF. CDR3 coding DNA: TGTACCAGCAGTGACACTGGTGGTAATCAGCCCCAGCATTTT.

The chain links TRBV10-3 to TRBJ2-5, with 8 bases aligning to TRBD1. J was trimmed by 5 bases and V by 11 bases; bases with no gene match: 10. The CDR3 contains 13 residues. Germline V lookup: CDR1 ENHRY, CDR2 SYGVKD. CDR3 region: CAVGQGRDETQYF. The DNA of the CDR3 is TGTGCCGTTGGACAGGGTAGGGATGAGACCCAGTACTTC.

This clonotype was recorded only once. This rearrangement joins TRBV5-5 to TRBJ2-1, with D unclear. The CDR3 is made up of 13 amino acids. The V end lost 0 bases, the J end lost 7 bases, and 8 bases lay between the germline ends. CDR1 and CDR2 from the germline V gene are SGHKS and YYEKEE (reference sequence). The CDR3 DNA sequence: TGTGCCAGCAGCTTGGGGATAGATAATGAGCAGTTCTTC. Its protein is CASSLGIDNEQFF.

This rearrangement joins TRBV6-1 to TRBJ2-1; a possible D gene is TRBD1 (6 bases). This CDR3 is built from 16 residues. V was cut by 11 bases and J by 10 bases, with 30 bases left in between. Germline V lookup: CDR1 MNHNS, CDR2 SASEGT. The CDR3 nucleotides are TGTGCCTGCAAGAGCCTAACAGGGCCCTTTGTGGACGAGCAGTTCTTC. As protein: CACKSLTGPFVDEQFF.

Details on this clonotype: One junction end disagrees with the germline gene, perhaps due to a read error. The genes are TRBV4-3 and TRBJ2-1, with D possibly being TRBD2 (5 bases). CDR3 size: 13 residues. From germline, CDR1 is LGHNA and CDR2 YSLEER. CDR3 nucleotide sequence: TGCGCAAGCAGCCAATGGGAAGGAGGTGAGCAGTTCTTC. Translating gives CASSQWEGGEQFF.

As to this clonotype: Because it lacks the conserved phenylalanine or tryptophan at the end, this CDR3 is likely a read error. The chain joins TRBV4-3 to TRBJ1-5; D call uncertain. The CDR3 runs 15 residues. CDR1 and CDR2 (germline): LGHNA, YSLEER. Here the CDR3 DNA reads TGCACCAGCAGCCCCAGGTACGATGGATATCAGCCCCAGCATTCT. Its protein product is CTSSPRYDGYQPQHS.

The CDR3 spells CNATGQVKEQYF. CDR3 nucleotide sequence: TGCAATGCCACTGGACAGGTGAAGGAGCAGTACTTC. V is TRBV20-1 and J is TRBJ2-7; TRBD1 aligns across 7 bases. Germline CDR1 and CDR2: DFQATT and SNEGSKA (reference sequence). The CDR3 is 12 residues long.

Concerning this clonotype itself: A read error may account for a junction end that differs from germline. This chain joins TRBV5-1 and TRBJ2-1, with D perhaps given as TRBD1 or TRBD2 (5 bases each). This CDR3 comprises 17 residues. From germline, CDR1 is SGHRS and CDR2 YFSETQ. The CDR3 is CASSLDGMGVVINEHFF. Written as DNA, the CDR3 is TGCGCCAGCAGCTTGGATGGTATGGGGGTTGTTATAAATGAGCACTTCTTC.

A remark on this clonotype: One end of the junction does not line up with germline, which may come from a read error. The J gene is TRBJ2-4, the V gene TRBV20-1; D is possibly TRBD1 (6 bases). The CDR3 is 13 amino acids. The V gene's germline CDR1 is DFQATT and CDR2 SNEGSKA (reference sequence). This CDR3 reads CSAIWGLKNSQYF. DNA for the CDR3: TGTAGTGCTATTTGGGGGCTCAAAAACAGTCAGTACTTC.

The genes are TRBV11-2 and TRBJ2-2, with a tentative D call TRBD2 (6 bases). CDR3 length: 15 amino acids. Germline loops: CDR1 SGHAT, CDR2 FQNNGV. V was trimmed by 1 base and J by 7 bases, leaving 13 bases between them. Here the CDR3 reads CASSLAGVQIGELFF. For the CDR3, the DNA is TGTGCCAGCAGCTTAGCGGGAGTTCAAATCGGGGAGCTGTTTTTT.

On this clonotype itself: At one boundary the junction diverges from the germline segment, which might be a read error. The CDR3 region has the DNA TGTGCCAGCAGTGAGCGACCGAACGCTGAAGCTTTCTTT. It translates to CASSERPNAEAFF. The V and J genes are TRBV6-1 and TRBJ1-1; D remains unclear. This CDR3 has 13 amino acids. CDR1 MNHNS and CDR2 SASEGT come from the germline V gene.

This clonotype was counted a few times. The junction differs from germline at one of its ends, possibly a read error. This chain links TRBV5-1 with TRBJ2-1, with 7 bases fitting TRBD2. This CDR3 comprises 16 residues. The germline CDR1 and CDR2 sequences are SGHRS and YFSETQ. The CDR3 here is CASSLRAGGLYNEQFF. The CDR3 DNA reads TGTGCCAGCAGCTTAAGGGCCGGGGGGTTGTATAATGAGCAGTTCTTC.

In the case of this clonotype: A junction end diverges from the germline sequence, so it may reflect a read error. The chain couples TRBV28 to TRBJ2-7; TRBD2 matches 9 bases. CDR1 and CDR2 from the germline V gene are MDHEN and SYDVKM. The length of the CDR3 is 13 residues. The CDR3 region has the DNA TGTGCCGACGGTCTAGCGGGAAGGAACGAGCAGTACTTT. This gives the protein CADGLAGRNEQYF.

Notes on this clonotype: An end of the junction does not agree with germline; a read error may underlie this. The V gene is TRBV20-1, the J gene TRBJ2-3, with 11 nucleotides matching TRBD2. The CDR3 covers 16 residues. Germline V gives CDR1 DFQATT, CDR2 SNEGSKA (reference sequence). The CDR3 DNA reads TGCAGTGCAAGAGGGACTAGCGGAGGACTAAGAGATACGCGGTATTTT. It is translated as CSARGTSGGLRDTRYF.

About this clonotype itself: This CDR3 fails to terminate in the conserved phenylalanine or tryptophan, so it likely reflects a read error. The gene calls are TRBV28 and TRBJ2-3, with 10 bases identical to TRBD1. Looked up from germline, CDR1 is MDHEN and CDR2 is SYDVKM. The CDR3 runs 15 residues. CDR3 DNA sequence: TGTACCAGCAGAACCGGGACAGGGGAGGTAGATACGCAGTATTTG. Encoded protein: CTSRTGTGEVDTQYL.

Points on this clonotype: The junction and the germline gene differ at one end; a read error may be behind it. The CDR3 DNA follows: TGCGCCTGCAAACAGGGGAACTACAATGAGCTGTTCTTC. This codes for CACKQGNYNELFF. The rearrangement links TRBV10-2 to TRBJ2-1, with 7 nucleotides matching TRBD1. Germline assignment: CDR1 WSHSY and CDR2 SAAADI. This CDR3 has 13 residues.